The clone carrying this T cell receptor beta chain was seen many times. Its specificity is unknown. Germline CDR1 SGHTA, CDR2 FQGTGA. Trimming took off 2 bases at V and 5 bases at J, with 11 bases between the two ends. This CDR3 is 14 amino acids long. The record originates from a study of blood T cells in healthy people across ages. Study-wide results and limits: Among long-lived donors, naive CD4+ cells were more numerous and diversity higher than in aged donors.

Using a J-beta primer mix together with a sample-barcoded 5' primer, a second PCR was run for roughly 7 to 11 cycles. TCRdb ran MiXCR on the 5' RACE reads and lists one entry per CDR3 protein. Counted here are about 280,000 distinct CDR3 sequences, 25% to 30% occurring once; the ten biggest clones make up 29%. This rearrangement joins TRBV7-3 to TRBJ2-3; D may be TRBD1 (6 bases). Sequenced sample: blood. The sequence was obtained from a woman aged 65 to 85 in good health. The CDR3 region is CASSLGQGQDTQYF. Here the CDR3 DNA reads TGTGCCAGCAGCTTAGGGCAGGGGCAAGATACGCAGTATTTT.